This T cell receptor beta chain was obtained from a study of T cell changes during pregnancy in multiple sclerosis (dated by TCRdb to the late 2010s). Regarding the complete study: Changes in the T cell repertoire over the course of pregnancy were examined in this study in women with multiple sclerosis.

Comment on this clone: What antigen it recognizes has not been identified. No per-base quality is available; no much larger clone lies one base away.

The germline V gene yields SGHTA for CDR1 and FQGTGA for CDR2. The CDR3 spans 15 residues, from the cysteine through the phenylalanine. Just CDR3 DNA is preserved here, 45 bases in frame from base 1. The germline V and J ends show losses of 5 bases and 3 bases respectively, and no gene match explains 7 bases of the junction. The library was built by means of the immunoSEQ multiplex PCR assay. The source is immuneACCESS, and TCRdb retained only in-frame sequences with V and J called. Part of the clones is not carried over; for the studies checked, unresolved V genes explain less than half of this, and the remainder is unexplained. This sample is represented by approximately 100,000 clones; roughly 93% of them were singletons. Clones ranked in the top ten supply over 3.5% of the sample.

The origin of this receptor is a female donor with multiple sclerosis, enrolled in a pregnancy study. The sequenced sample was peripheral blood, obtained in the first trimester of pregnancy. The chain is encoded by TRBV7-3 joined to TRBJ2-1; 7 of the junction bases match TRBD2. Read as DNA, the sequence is TGTGCCAGCAGCCCCCCAACGGGGGGCTACAATGAGCAGTTCTTC. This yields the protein CASSPPTGGYNEQFF.